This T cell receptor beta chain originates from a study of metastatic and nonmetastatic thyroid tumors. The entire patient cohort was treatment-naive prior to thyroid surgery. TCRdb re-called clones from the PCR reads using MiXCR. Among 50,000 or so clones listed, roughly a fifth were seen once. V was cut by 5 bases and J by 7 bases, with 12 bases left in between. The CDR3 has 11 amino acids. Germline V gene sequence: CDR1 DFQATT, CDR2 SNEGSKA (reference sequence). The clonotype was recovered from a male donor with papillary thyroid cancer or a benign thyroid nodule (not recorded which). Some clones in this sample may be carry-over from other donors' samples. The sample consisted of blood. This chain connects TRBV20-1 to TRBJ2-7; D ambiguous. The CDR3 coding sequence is TGCAGTGCTTCCGACGGTTATGAGCAGTACTTC. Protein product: CSASDGYEQYF.